The 11 T cell receptor beta chains below come from one sample, sequenced in a study of graft-versus-host responses after intestinal transplantation. Data came from immunoSEQ multiplex PCR; TCRdb stores just in-frame clones and leaves some out. The sample comprises 95,000 to 130,000 clones, approximately 90% of which are singletons, and roughly 0.17% rests with the top ten. Antigen specificity for these receptors is unknown. Material: unstimulated CD4+ T cells sorted from spleen or lymph node cells, obtained before intestinal transplant. The receptors were gathered from a human donor who received an intestinal transplant.

The chain is built from TRBV18 and TRBJ2-7; 7 bases line up with TRBD2. CDR1 and CDR2 (germline): KGHSH, LQKENI. The CDR3 sequence is 15 residues long. J gave up 6 bases and V 6 bases, and 14 bases lay outside the gene matches. CDR3 coding DNA: TGTGCCAGCTCCCCCCTGGGGGAGGGCCCGGGCGAGCAGTACTTC. Residues: CASSPLGEGPGEQYF.

This chain joins TRBV23-1 and TRBJ1-2, with D perhaps matching TRBD1 (5 bases). TRBV23-1 has ORF status, its function being uncertain. The V gene lost 2 bases and the J gene lost 6 bases, with 10 bases spanning the gap. The CDR3 consists of 13 residues. The CDR3 reads CASSQQGGHGYTF. The DNA for the CDR3 is TGCGCCAGCAGTCAACAGGGAGGACATGGCTACACCTTC.

The chain recombines TRBV30 with TRBJ1-5; no reliable D call. The CDR3 runs 15 residues. V dropped 2 bases and J dropped 4 bases, with 15 bases sitting between them. Per germline, CDR1 GTSNPN and CDR2 SVGIG (reference sequence). Here the CDR3 DNA reads TGTGCCTGGAGTCGGAGAGATATAGCGAATCAGCCCCAGCATTTT. It yields the protein CAWSRRDIANQPQHF.

This chain uses TRBV30 with TRBJ2-7; 7 nucleotides match TRBD1. The CDR3 runs 13 residues. Germline-derived CDR1 and CDR2 are GTSNPN and SVGIG (reference sequence). Losses at the gene ends were 8 bases for V and 3 bases for J; bases not matched to a gene: 10. CDR3 in amino acids: CAGSFGQVYEQYF. The DNA for the CDR3 is TGTGCCGGATCCTTCGGACAGGTCTACGAGCAGTACTTC.

The chain recombines TRBV19 with TRBJ2-7, with TRBD2 identical over 9 bases. Germline loops: CDR1 LNHDA, CDR2 SQIVND (reference sequence). The length of the CDR3 is 16 residues. Trimming removed 4 bases from V and 3 bases from J; junction bases left unmatched: 10. This chain's CDR3 is CASSTTHSGRGYEQYF. CDR3 nucleotides: TGTGCCAGTAGTACAACCCATAGCGGGAGAGGCTACGAGCAGTACTTC.

The V and J genes are TRBV7-8 and TRBJ1-1; 7 bases fit TRBD1. Germline CDR1 SGHVS, CDR2 FQNEAQ. Trimming removed 1 base from V and 4 bases from J; junction bases left unmatched: 0. This CDR3 has 13 residues. This CDR3 is CASSLGQGTEAFF. CDR3 DNA: TGTGCCAGCAGCTTAGGACAGGGCACTGAAGCTTTCTTT.

The rearrangement joins TRBV19 to TRBJ2-1; 10 positions match TRBD2. Trimming cost V 6 bases and J 6 bases; bases outside gene matches: 8. The CDR3 runs to 15 residues. CDR1 LNHDA and CDR2 SQIVND come from the germline V gene (reference sequence). The CDR3 loop reads CASRDEGLAPNEQFF. As DNA, the CDR3 is TGTGCCAGTAGAGACGAGGGACTAGCGCCCAATGAGCAGTTCTTC. Using reference TRBV19 and TRBJ2-1 for the parts outside the CDR3, the full variable domain is DGGITQSPKYLFRKEGQNVTLSCEQNLNHDAMYWYRQDPGQGLRLIYYSQIVNDFQKGDIAEGYSVSREKKESFPLTVTSAQKNPTAFYLCASRDEGLAPNEQFFGPGTRLTVL.

This clone showed up just once. The gene calls are TRBV18 and TRBJ2-3, with TRBD2 matching 9 bases. Germline values: CDR1 KGHSH, CDR2 LQKENI. The CDR3 has 17 amino acids. Trimming removed 3 bases from V and 0 bases from J; junction bases left unmatched: 7. CDR3 DNA sequence: TGTGCCAGCTCACCCCTCTTAGCGGGGGCCAGCACAGATACGCAGTATTTT. Translating gives CASSPLLAGASTDTQYF.

The gene calls are TRBV7-9 and TRBJ2-7, with 10 nucleotides matching TRBD2. Per the germline V gene, CDR1 is SEHNR and CDR2 is FQNEAQ (reference sequence). V trimming: 5 bases; J trimming: 5 bases; junction bases outside the gene matches: 6. There are 14 residues in the CDR3. CDR3 protein: CASSLGGLANEQYF. The CDR3 nucleotides read TGTGCCAGCAGCCTAGGGGGACTAGCGAACGAGCAGTACTTC.

V and J are TRBV7-2 and TRBJ1-6, with 7 positions matching TRBD1. The CDR3 has 13 amino acids. The germline gives CDR1 SGHTA, CDR2 FQGNSA. The junction had 6 bases not matched to a gene; V was cut back by 2 bases and J by 14 bases. The CDR3 protein is CASSLSQGVTLHF. The CDR3 region has the DNA TGTGCCAGCAGCTTAAGCCAGGGGGTTACCCTCCACTTT. Looking up the rest from reference TRBV7-2 and TRBJ1-6 gives the full variable domain: GAGVSQSPSNKVTEKGKDVELRCDPISGHTALYWYRQSLGQGLEFLIYFQGNSAPDKSGLPSDRFSAERTGGSVSTLTIQRTQQEDSAVYLCASSLSQGVTLHFGNGTRLTVT.

The V call is TRBV10-2, the J call TRBJ2-1; D might be TRBD2 (6 bases). The length of the CDR3 is 14 residues. Germline V CDR1 and CDR2: WSHSY, SAAADI. V shed 5 bases and J shed 0 bases, with 8 bases lying between them. CDR3 bases: TGCGCCAGCAGTTACGGGAGCTCCTACAATGAGCAGTTCTTC. Amino acids: CASSYGSSYNEQFF.